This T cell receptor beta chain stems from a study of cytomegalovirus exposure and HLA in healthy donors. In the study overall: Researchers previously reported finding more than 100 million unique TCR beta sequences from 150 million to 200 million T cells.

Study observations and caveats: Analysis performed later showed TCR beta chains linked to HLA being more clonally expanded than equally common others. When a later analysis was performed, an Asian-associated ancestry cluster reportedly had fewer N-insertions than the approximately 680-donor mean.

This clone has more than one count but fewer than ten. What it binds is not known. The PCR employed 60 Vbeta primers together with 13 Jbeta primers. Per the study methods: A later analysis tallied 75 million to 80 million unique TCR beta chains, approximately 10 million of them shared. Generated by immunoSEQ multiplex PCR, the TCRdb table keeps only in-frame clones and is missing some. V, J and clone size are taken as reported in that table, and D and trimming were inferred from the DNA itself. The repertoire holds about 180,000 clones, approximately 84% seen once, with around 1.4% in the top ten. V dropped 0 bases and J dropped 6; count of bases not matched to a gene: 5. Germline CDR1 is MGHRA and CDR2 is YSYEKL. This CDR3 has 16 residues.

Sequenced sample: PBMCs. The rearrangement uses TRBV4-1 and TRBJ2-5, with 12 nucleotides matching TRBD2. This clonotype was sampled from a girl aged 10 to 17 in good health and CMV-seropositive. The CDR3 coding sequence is TGCGCCAGCAGCCAAGAGCTAGCGGGAGGGCCGAAGACCCAGTACTTC. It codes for CASSQELAGGPKTQYF.